These 7 T cell receptor beta chains share one sample of origin, sequenced in a study of blood T cell repertoires in COVID-19. Repertoires were generated with immunoSEQ multiplex PCR, while TCRdb's copy carries only in-frame clones and drops some. The sample contains about 200,000 clones, roughly 86% of which appear only once. The sample taken for sequencing was PBMCs or T cells enriched from blood (not recorded which). The receptors come from a woman under 40 with acute COVID-19.

A single count supports this clone. The chain combines TRBV30 with TRBJ1-5; D call uncertain. Germline lookup yields CDR1 GTSNPN and CDR2 SVGIG (reference sequence). This CDR3 is 14 amino acids long. The V gene lost 0 bases and the J gene lost 1 base, with 7 bases spanning the gap. The CDR3 loop reads CAWSVNLSNQPQHF. DNA for the CDR3: TGTGCCTGGAGTGTAAACTTAAGCAATCAGCCCCAGCATTTT.

This chain links TRBV5-4 with TRBJ2-2; 14 bases are shared with TRBD2. There are 16 residues in the CDR3. Germline V CDR1 and CDR2: SGHNT, YYREEE (reference sequence). The junction had 7 bases not matched to a gene; V was cut back by 5 bases and J by 7 bases. The CDR3 DNA follows: TGTGCCAGCAGGCCAGGACTAGCGGGGGGATTCGGGGAGCTGTTTTTT. It encodes CASRPGLAGGFGELFF.

The chain employs TRBV15 and TRBJ1-1; no firm D call. The V gene lost 0 bases and the J gene lost 4 bases, with 6 bases spanning the gap. In germline, CDR1 is LNHNV, CDR2 YYDKDF (reference sequence). The CDR3 is 13 amino acids. The CDR3 DNA reads TGTGCCACCAGCAGAGAAGAGAGCACTGAAGCTTTCTTT. Translation gives CATSREESTEAFF. Full variable domain (outside the CDR3, taken from reference TRBV15 and TRBJ1-1): DAMVIQNPRYQVTQFGKPVTLSCSQTLNHNVMYWYQQKSSQAPKLLFHYYDKDFNNEADTPDNFQSRRPNTSFCFLDIRSPGLGDTAMYLCATSREESTEAFFGQGTRLTVV.

The chain uses TRBV4-1 and TRBJ1-2; TRBD1 aligns across 7 bases. The trim removed 2 bases at V and 4 bases at J, leaving 7 bases unmatched. Germline CDR1 is MGHRA and CDR2 is YSYEKL. This CDR3 is built from 15 residues. CDR3 bases: TGCGCCAGCAGCCAACCCTACGACAGGGCCTATGGCTACACCTTC. It codes for CASSQPYDRAYGYTF.

This clone showed up just once. The chain couples TRBV3-1 (or the pseudogene TRBV3-2) to TRBJ2-7; TRBD2 matches at 9 bases. The length of the CDR3 is 16 residues. Looked up from germline, CDR1 is LGHDT and CDR2 is YNNKEL (reference sequence). J was trimmed by 2 bases and V by 8 bases; bases with no gene match: 13. The CDR3 nucleotides are TGTGCCAGCTGCGGGAGCGCGACTAGCGGTACCTACGAGCAGTACTTC. Translation gives CASCGSATSGTYEQYF.

This clone showed up just a few times. This chain joins TRBV3-1 (or the pseudogene TRBV3-2) and TRBJ1-5, with D possibly matching TRBD1 (6 bases). Per germline, CDR1 LGHDT and CDR2 YNNKEL (reference sequence). With 5 bases removed from V and 4 bases from J, the gap between germline ends came to 12 bases. The CDR3 spans 14 residues. The chain's CDR3 is CASSLQGPNQPQHF. The CDR3 region has the DNA TGTGCCAGCAGCTTGCAGGGGCCTAATCAGCCCCAGCATTTT.

The chain couples TRBV29-1 to TRBJ2-3, with 10 bases that match TRBD2. CDR3 length: 15 amino acids. V shed 6 bases and J 2 bases; nucleotides not matched to a gene: 8. Germline CDR1 reads SQVTM; CDR2 reads ANQGSEA. In DNA form, the CDR3 reads TGCAGCGTAGCCCCGGGACTAGCGAACACAGATACGCAGTATTTT. Its translation: CSVAPGLANTDTQYF.